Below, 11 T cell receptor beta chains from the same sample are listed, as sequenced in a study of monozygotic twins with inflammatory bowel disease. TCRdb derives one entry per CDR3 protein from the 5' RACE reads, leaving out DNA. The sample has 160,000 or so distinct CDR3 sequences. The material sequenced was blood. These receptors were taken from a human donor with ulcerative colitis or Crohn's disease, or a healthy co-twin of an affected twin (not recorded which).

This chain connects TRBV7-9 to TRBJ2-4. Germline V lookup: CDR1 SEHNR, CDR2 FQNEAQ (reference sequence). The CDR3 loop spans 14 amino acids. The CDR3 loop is CASSLEGTQNIQYF.

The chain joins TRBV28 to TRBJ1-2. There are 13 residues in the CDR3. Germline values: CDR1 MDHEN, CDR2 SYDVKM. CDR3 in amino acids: CASKNDPLYGYTF.

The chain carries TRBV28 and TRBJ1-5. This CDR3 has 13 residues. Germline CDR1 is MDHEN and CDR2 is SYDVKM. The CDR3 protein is CASSLITYQPQHF.

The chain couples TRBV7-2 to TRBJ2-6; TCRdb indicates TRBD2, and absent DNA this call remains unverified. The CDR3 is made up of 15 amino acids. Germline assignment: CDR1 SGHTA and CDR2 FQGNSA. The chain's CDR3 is CASSSLGSGANVLTF. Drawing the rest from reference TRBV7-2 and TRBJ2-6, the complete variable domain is GAGVSQSPSNKVTEKGKDVELRCDPISGHTALYWYRQSLGQGLEFLIYFQGNSAPDKSGLPSDRFSAERTGGSVSTLTIQRTQQEDSAVYLCASSSLGSGANVLTFGAGSRLTVL.

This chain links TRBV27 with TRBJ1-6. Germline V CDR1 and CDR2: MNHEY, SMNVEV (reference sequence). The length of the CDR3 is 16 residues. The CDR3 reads CAARLTGRSYNSPLHF.

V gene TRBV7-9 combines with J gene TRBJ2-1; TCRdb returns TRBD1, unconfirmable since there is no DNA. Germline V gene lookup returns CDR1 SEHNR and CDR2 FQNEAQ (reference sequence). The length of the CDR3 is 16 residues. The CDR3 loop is CASSPPSGGASGEQFF.

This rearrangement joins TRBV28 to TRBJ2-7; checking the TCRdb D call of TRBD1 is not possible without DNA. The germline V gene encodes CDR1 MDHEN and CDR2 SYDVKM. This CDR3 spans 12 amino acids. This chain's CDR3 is CASRQGPYEQYF.

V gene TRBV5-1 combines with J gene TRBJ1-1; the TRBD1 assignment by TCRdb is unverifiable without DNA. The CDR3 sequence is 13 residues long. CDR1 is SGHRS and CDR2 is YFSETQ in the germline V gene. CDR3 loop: CASSFGQGFEAFF. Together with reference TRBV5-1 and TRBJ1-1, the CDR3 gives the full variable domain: KAGVTQTPRYLIKTRGQQVTLSCSPISGHRSVSWYQQTPGQGLQFLFEYFSETQRNKGNFPGRFSGRQFSNSRSEMNVSTLELGDSALYLCASSFGQGFEAFFGQGTRLTVV.

CDR3 sequence: CASSSGRTNTRELFF. This chain joins TRBV5-4 and TRBJ2-2. This CDR3 is built from 15 residues. Germline values: CDR1 SGHNT, CDR2 YYREEE (reference sequence).

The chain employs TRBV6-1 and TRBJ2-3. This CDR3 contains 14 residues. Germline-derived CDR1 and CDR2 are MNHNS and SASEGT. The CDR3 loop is CASSGLDFTDTQYF.

The CDR3 loop is CASNKDRGRTGELFF. The chain carries TRBV6-1 and TRBJ2-2; TCRdb picks TRBD1, but there is no DNA to check that call. Germline V gene sequence: CDR1 MNHNS, CDR2 SASEGT. This CDR3 is built from 15 residues.